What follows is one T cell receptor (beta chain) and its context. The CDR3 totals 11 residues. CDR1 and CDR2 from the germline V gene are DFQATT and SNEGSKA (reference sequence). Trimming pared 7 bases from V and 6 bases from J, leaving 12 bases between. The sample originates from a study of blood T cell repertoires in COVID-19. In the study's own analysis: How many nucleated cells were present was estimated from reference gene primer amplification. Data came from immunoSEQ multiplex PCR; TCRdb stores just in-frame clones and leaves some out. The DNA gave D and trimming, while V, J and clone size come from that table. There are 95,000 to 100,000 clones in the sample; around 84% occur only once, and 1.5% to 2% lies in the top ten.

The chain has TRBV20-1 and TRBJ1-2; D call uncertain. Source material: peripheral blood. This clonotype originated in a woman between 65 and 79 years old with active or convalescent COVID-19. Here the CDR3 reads CSVHGEHGYTF. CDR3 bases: TGCAGTGTTCACGGGGAACATGGCTACACCTTC.